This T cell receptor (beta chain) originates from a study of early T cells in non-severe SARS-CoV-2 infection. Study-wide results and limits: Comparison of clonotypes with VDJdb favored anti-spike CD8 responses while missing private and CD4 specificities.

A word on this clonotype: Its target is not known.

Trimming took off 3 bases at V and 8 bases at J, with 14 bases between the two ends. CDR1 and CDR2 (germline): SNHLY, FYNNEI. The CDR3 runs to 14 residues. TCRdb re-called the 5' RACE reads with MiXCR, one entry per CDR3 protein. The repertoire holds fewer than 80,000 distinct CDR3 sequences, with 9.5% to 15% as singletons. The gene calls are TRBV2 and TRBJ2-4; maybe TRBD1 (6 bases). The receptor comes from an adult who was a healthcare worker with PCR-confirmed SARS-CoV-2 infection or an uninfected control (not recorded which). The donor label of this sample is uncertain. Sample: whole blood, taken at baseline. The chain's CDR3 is CASSDGRGRYIQYF. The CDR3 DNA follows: TGTGCCAGCAGTGATGGCAGGGGTCGGTACATTCAGTACTTC.